This TCR beta chain is drawn from a study of shared clonotypes between healthy human individuals. Study background: Samples came from a couple of female and three male donors aged 18 to 49.

Original methodology: For the immunoSEQ data, sequences were junction-only without quality scores, so filtering differed. TCRdb's table, derived via immunoSEQ multiplex PCR, lists solely in-frame clones and lacks some. V and J calls and clone size follow that table, whereas D and trimming were derived from the DNA. Among fewer than 1 million clones listed, about 96% were seen once. The CDR3 spans 12 residues. Germline V lookup: CDR1 MNHEY, CDR2 SMNVEV (reference sequence). J gave up 4 bases and V 6 bases, and 1 base lay outside the gene matches. To note about this clone: This same CDR3 is encoded by further DNA sequences in the sample.

It was CD45RO-negative cells, positively selected for CCR7, that made up naive CD8 cells, with terminally differentiated effector memory CD45RA+ cells excluded. There were no recent acute infections or vaccinations among the donors, who were healthy HIV-negative adults. Sequencing was performed on naive CD8+ T cells sorted from blood. This rearrangement joins TRBV27 to TRBJ2-7; 9 nucleotides agree with TRBD2. The receptor was isolated from a man aged 25-45 years in good health. The CDR3 bases are TGTGCCAGCAGGGGACTAGCTTACGAGCAGTACTTC. Its translation is CASRGLAYEQYF.